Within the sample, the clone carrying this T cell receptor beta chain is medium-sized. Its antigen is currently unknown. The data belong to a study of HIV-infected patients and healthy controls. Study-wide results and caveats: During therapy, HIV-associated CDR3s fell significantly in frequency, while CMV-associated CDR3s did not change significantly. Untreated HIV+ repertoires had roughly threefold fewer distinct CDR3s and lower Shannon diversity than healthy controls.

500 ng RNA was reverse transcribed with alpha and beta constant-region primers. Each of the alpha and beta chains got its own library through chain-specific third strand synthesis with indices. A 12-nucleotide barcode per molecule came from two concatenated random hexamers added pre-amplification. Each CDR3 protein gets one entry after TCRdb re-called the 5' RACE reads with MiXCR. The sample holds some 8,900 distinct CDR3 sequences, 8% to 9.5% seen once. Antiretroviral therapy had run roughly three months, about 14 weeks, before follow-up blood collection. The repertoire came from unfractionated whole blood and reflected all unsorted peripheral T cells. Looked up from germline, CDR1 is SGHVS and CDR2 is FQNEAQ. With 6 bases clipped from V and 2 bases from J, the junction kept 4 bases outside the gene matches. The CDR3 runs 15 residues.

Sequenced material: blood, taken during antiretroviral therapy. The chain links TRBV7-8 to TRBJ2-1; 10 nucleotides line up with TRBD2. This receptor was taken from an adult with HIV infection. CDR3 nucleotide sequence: TGTGCCAGCAGGTCTAGCGGGAGAACCTACAATGAGCAGTTCTTC. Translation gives CASRSSGRTYNEQFF.